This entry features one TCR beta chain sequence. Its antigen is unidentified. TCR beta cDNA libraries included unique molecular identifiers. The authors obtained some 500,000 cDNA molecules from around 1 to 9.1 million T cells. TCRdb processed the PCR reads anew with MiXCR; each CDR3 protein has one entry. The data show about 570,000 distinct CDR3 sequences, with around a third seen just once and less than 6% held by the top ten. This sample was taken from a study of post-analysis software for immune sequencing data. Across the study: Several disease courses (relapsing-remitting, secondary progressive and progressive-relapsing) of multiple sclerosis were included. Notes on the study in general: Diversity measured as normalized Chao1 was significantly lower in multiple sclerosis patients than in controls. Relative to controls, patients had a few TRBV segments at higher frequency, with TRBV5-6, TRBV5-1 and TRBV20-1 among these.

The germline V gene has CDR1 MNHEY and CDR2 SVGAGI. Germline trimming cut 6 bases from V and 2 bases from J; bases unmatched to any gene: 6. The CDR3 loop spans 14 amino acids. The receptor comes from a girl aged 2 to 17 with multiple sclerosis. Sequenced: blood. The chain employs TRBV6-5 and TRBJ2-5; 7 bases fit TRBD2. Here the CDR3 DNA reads TGTGCCAGCAGCCCGTCTAGCGGTCAAGAGACCCAGTACTTC. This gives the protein CASSPSSGQETQYF.